The 15 T cell receptor beta chains below all came from one sample that was sequenced in a study of identical twins' blood T cells. TCRdb reprocessed the 5' RACE reads via MiXCR and lists one record per CDR3 protein. The sample holds 300,000 to 450,000 distinct CDR3 sequences, about 28% seen once. Sequencing was carried out using PBMCs. These receptors originate from a woman aged 18-49 years in good health.

The V call is TRBV2, the J call TRBJ2-3, with D unresolved. V was shortened by 6 bases and J by 6 bases, with 13 bases between the two germline ends. The CDR3 runs to 13 residues. Germline loops: CDR1 SNHLY, CDR2 FYNNEI. The CDR3 reads CASRLTTTDTQYF. CDR3 in DNA: TGTGCCAGCAGACTCACAACCACCGATACGCAGTATTTT. Together with reference TRBV2 and TRBJ2-3, the CDR3 gives the full variable domain: EPEVTQTPSHQVTQMGQEVILRCVPISNHLYFYWYRQILGQKVEFLVSFYNNEISEKSEIFDDQFSVERPDGSNFTLKIRSTKLEDSAMYFCASRLTTTDTQYFGPGTRLTVL.

On this clonotype itself: Given a much more abundant clone one base away, this may be a read error. The genes are TRBV29-1 and TRBJ1-2, with TRBD1 matching over 7 bases. Germline values: CDR1 SQVTM, CDR2 ANQGSEA. The CDR3 runs 12 residues. Here the CDR3 DNA reads TGCAGGGTTCTCGACAGGGCGTACGGCTACACCTTC. The encoded protein is CRVLDRAYGYTF.

The V gene is TRBV5-6, the J gene TRBJ2-7, with D possibly TRBD1 on 6 matching bases. From germline, CDR1 is SGHDT and CDR2 YYEEEE. V shed 7 bases and J shed 0 bases, with 14 bases lying between them. The CDR3 runs to 14 residues. The CDR3, as DNA: TGTGCCAGCTTGGGATACAGGGCCTCCTACGAGCAGTACTTC. The encoded protein is CASLGYRASYEQYF.

The chain joins TRBV7-3 to TRBJ2-2, with unresolved D. Germline CDR1 is SGHTA and CDR2 is FQGTGA. The germline V and J ends were trimmed by 1 base and 3 bases, with 12 bases remaining between them. This CDR3 is 16 amino acids long. The CDR3 protein is CASSLMGRRYTGELFF. For the CDR3, the DNA is TGTGCCAGCAGCTTAATGGGCCGGAGATACACCGGGGAGCTGTTTTTT.

J is TRBJ1-5 and V is TRBV19; D is perhaps TRBD1 (5 bases). The CDR3 spans 14 residues. Looked up from germline, CDR1 is LNHDA and CDR2 is SQIVND (reference sequence). The ends were cut back, 7 bases at V and 5 bases at J, with 15 bases in the middle. CDR3 nucleotides: TGTGCCAGTACAAGAACCGGGACTCATCAGCCCCAGCATTTT. It is translated as CASTRTGTHQPQHF.

The chain joins TRBV6-6 to TRBJ1-5; tentatively, D is TRBD1 (6 bases). The CDR3 has 16 amino acids. Germline V gene sequence: CDR1 MNHNY, CDR2 SVGAGI (reference sequence). V was shortened by 6 bases and J by 8 bases, with 23 bases between the two germline ends. CDR3 DNA: TGTGCCAGCAGGTCACTACTGGGGGGCCCTTGGGAGCCCCAGCATTTT. This translates into CASRSLLGGPWEPQHF.

This clonotype appeared a few times. V is TRBV20-1 and J is TRBJ2-7, with D maybe TRBD2 (6 bases). The CDR3 has 13 residues. Trimming removed 3 bases from V and 7 bases from J, with 16 bases in between. Germline V lookup: CDR1 DFQATT, CDR2 SNEGSKA (reference sequence). The CDR3: CSASLAGPREQYF. In DNA, the CDR3 is TGCAGTGCTAGTCTCGCGGGGCCGCGGGAGCAGTACTTC.

Note on this clonotype: A clone one base away is much larger, so this may be a read error. The chain couples TRBV20-1 to TRBJ1-2; D is perhaps TRBD1 (5 bases). Germline V lookup: CDR1 DFQATT, CDR2 SNEGSKA (reference sequence). CDR3 length: 10 amino acids. CDR3 DNA sequence: TGCGGTGCAGGGAACTATGGCTACACCTTC. Translating gives CGAGNYGYTF.

This clonotype was found a few times. The CDR3 loop is CASSARRTSGSYNEQFF. CDR3 coding DNA: TGCGCCAGCAGCGCAAGAAGGACTAGCGGGAGCTACAATGAGCAGTTCTTC. This rearrangement joins TRBV5-1 to TRBJ2-1, with 13 bases aligning to TRBD2. The length of the CDR3 is 17 residues. The trim removed 4 bases at V and 3 bases at J, leaving 7 bases unmatched. Germline loops: CDR1 SGHRS, CDR2 YFSETQ.

This clonotype appeared many times. This chain links TRBV9 with TRBJ1-6, with 7 nucleotides matching TRBD1. CDR3 length: 18 residues. Trimming removed 3 bases from V and 0 bases from J; junction bases left unmatched: 9. In germline, CDR1 is SGDLS, CDR2 YYNGEE. This CDR3 is CASSEGQTINSYNSPLHF. The CDR3 region has the DNA TGTGCCAGCAGCGAGGGACAGACTATCAACTCCTATAATTCACCCCTCCACTTT.

This chain uses TRBV27 with TRBJ2-3; TRBD2 matches at 14 bases. This CDR3 region has 16 residues. Germline trimming cut 6 bases from V and 2 bases from J; bases unmatched to any gene: 4. Germline CDR1 is MNHEY and CDR2 is SMNVEV (reference sequence). CDR3 DNA: TGTGCCAGCAGGAGACTAGCGGGGGGGTCCACAGATACGCAGTATTTT. It translates to CASRRLAGGSTDTQYF.

This clonotype was observed a few times. V is TRBV5-1 and J is TRBJ2-1; D is perhaps TRBD1 or TRBD2 (6 bases each). The V gene lost 4 bases and the J gene lost 1 base, with 12 bases spanning the gap. CDR3 length equals 15 residues. CDR1 is SGHRS and CDR2 is YFSETQ in the germline V gene. DNA for the CDR3: TGCGCCAGCAGCCCGGAGGGGGGTTCCTACAATGAGCAGTTCTTC. Translated: CASSPEGGSYNEQFF.

This clonotype was detected many times. V and J are TRBV10-2 and TRBJ1-2; no clear D. The germline V gene encodes CDR1 WSHSY and CDR2 SAAADI. V was clipped by 8 bases and J by 8 bases, with 15 bases between them. This CDR3 contains 12 residues. CDR3 sequence reads: CASGFLPLGYTF. The CDR3 nucleotides are TGCGCCAGCGGCTTTCTTCCGTTAGGCTACACCTTC.

This chain's CDR3 is CSASKQESSFRYGYTF. The DNA for the CDR3 is TGCAGTGCTAGTAAGCAGGAGTCCTCCTTTCGGTATGGCTACACCTTC. The J gene is TRBJ1-2, the V gene TRBV20-1; D is ambiguous. This CDR3 is built from 16 residues. Germline V gene data show CDR1 as DFQATT and CDR2 as SNEGSKA (reference sequence). The ends were cut back, 3 bases at V and 5 bases at J, with 22 bases in the middle.

The rearrangement uses TRBV23-1 and TRBJ1-5; no reliable D call. TRBV23-1 is treated as an ORF (open reading frame) with a function not yet certain. CDR3 length: 9 residues. CDR3 DNA sequence: TGCGAGAAGCTGCAGCCCCAGCATTTT. As protein: CEKLQPQHF.